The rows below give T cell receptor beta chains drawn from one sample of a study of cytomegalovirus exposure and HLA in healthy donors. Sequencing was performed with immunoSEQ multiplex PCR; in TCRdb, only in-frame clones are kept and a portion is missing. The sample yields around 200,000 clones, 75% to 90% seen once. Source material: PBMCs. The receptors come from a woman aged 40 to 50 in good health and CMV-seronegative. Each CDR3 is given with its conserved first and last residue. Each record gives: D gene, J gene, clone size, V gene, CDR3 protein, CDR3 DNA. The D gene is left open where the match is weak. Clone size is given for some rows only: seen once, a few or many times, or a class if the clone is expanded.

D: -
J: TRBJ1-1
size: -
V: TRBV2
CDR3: CASSDRGTEAFF
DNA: TGTGCCAGCAGTGATCGGGGTACTGAAGCTTTCTTT

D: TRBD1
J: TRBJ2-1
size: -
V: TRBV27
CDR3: CASSSGQAFSYNEQFF
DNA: TGTGCCAGCAGCTCGGGACAGGCATTCTCCTACAATGAGCAGTTCTTC

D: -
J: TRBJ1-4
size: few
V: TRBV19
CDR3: CASSPLNEKLFF
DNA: TGTGCCAGTAGTCCCCTTAATGAAAAACTGTTTTTT

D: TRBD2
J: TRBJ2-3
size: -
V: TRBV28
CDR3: CASLSSGLAGGPLQYF
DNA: TGTGCCAGCTTAAGTTCGGGACTAGCGGGAGGGCCCCTTCAGTATTTT

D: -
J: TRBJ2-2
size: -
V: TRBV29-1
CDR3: CSCGDTGELFF
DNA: TGCAGCTGCGGGGACACCGGGGAGCTGTTTTTT

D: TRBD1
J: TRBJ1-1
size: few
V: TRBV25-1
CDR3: CASSAHPNRGNEAFF
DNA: TGTGCCAGCAGTGCCCACCCGAACAGGGGGAATGAAGCTTTCTTT

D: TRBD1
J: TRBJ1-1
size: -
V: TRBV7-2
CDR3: CASSLRLDRYTEAFF
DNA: TGTGCCAGCAGCTTACGGCTGGACAGGTACACTGAAGCTTTCTTT

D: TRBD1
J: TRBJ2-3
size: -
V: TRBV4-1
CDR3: CASSQGQGPDTQYF
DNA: TGCGCCAGCAGCCAAGGACAGGGGCCCGATACGCAGTATTTT

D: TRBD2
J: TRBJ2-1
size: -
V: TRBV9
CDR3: CASSGGGTYSYNEQFF
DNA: TGTGCCAGCAGCGGGGGGGGGACTTACTCCTACAATGAGCAGTTCTTC

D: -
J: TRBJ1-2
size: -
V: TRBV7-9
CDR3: CSSSIGGGQANYGYTF
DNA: TGTTCCAGCAGCATAGGGGGGGGGCAAGCTAACTATGGCTACACCTTC

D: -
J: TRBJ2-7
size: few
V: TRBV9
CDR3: CASSAGQISYEQYF
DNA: TGTGCCAGCAGCGCCGGACAGATCTCCTACGAGCAGTACTTC

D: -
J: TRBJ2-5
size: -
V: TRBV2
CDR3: CASTLGLAREAETQYF
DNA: TGTGCCAGCACCCTCGGTTTGGCTCGGGAAGCAGAGACCCAGTACTTC

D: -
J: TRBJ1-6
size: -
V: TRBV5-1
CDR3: CASSLGGGAYNSPLHF
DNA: TGCGCCAGCAGCCTAGGTGGCGGCGCCTATAATTCACCCCTCCACTTT

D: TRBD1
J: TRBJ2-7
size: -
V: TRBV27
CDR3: CASSTQGASYEQYF
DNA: TGTGCCAGCAGTACACAGGGGGCCTCCTACGAGCAGTACTTC

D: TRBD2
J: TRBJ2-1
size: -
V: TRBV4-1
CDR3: CASSQEPSGREQFF
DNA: TGCGCCAGCAGCCAGGAACCTAGCGGGAGGGAGCAGTTCTTC

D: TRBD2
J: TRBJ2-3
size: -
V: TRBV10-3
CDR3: CAISYLRTSGRSRSTDTQYF
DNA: TGTGCCATCAGTTATCTGAGGACTAGCGGGAGGTCCCGTAGCACAGATACGCAGTATTTT

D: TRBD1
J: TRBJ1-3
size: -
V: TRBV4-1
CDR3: CASSQVDRDYYTIYF
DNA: TGCGCCAGCAGCCAAGTCGACAGGGATTATTACACCATATATTTT